The 7 T cell receptor beta chains reported below all come from one sample, sequenced in a study of T cell responses to AZD1222 COVID-19 vaccine. Generated by immunoSEQ multiplex PCR, the TCRdb table keeps only in-frame clones and is missing some. This table holds tens of thousands of clones, about 90% found once. Sequences were derived from peripheral blood, sampled on day 0 of AZD1222 vaccination. The receptors were gathered from an adult in good health.

The chain recombines TRBV30 with TRBJ2-7; unclear D gene. The CDR3 has 12 residues. Per the germline V gene, CDR1 is GTSNPN and CDR2 is SVGIG (reference sequence). Trimming shortened V by 3 bases and J by 0 bases, and 6 bases separated the two germline ends. CDR3 residues: CAWSGASYEQYF. In nucleotides, the CDR3 is TGTGCCTGGAGCGGAGCCTCCTACGAGCAGTACTTC.

The J gene is TRBJ2-4, the V gene TRBV5-1, with D hard to call. This CDR3 is built from 13 residues. Trimming took off 4 bases at V and 6 bases at J, with 11 bases between the two ends. Germline values: CDR1 SGHRS, CDR2 YFSETQ. CDR3 nucleotide sequence: TGCGCCAGCAGCCTCATGGGTAGAAACATTCAGTACTTC. The encoded protein is CASSLMGRNIQYF.

This chain joins TRBV6-1 and TRBJ1-5; D is unclear. V lost 4 bases, J lost 0 bases, and 16 bases lay in between. The length of the CDR3 is 17 residues. In germline, CDR1 is MNHNS, CDR2 SASEGT. For the CDR3, the DNA is TGTGCCAGCAGTGGGGCAGCTCGACTCTATAGCAATCAGCCCCAGCATTTT. Translated, it gives CASSGAARLYSNQPQHF.

This rearrangement joins TRBV9 to TRBJ1-3; no reliable D call. Germline V lookup: CDR1 SGDLS, CDR2 YYNGEE. The CDR3 consists of 15 residues. V was pared by 3 bases and J by 0 bases, with 10 bases between. The chain's CDR3 is CASSAASGSGNTIYF. DNA of the CDR3: TGTGCCAGCAGCGCCGCGTCTGGCTCTGGAAACACCATATATTTT.

The CDR3 here is CASSLGRSTGTDTQYF. CDR3 coding DNA: TGTGCCAGCAGCTTAGGCAGGTCAACGGGCACAGATACGCAGTATTTT. The V call is TRBV11-2, the J call TRBJ2-3; D not resolved. V lost 1 base and J 1 base, leaving 12 bases between the germline ends. The CDR3 totals 16 residues. Germline V lookup: CDR1 SGHAT, CDR2 FQNNGV.

V and J are TRBV5-8 and TRBJ2-7; D perhaps matches TRBD1 (5 bases). Trimming stripped 4 bases from V and 0 bases from J, with 11 bases between. The germline V gene has CDR1 SGHTS and CDR2 YDEGEE. This CDR3 contains 14 residues. CDR3 protein: CASSPRVSSYEQYF. CDR3 sequence (DNA): TGTGCCAGCAGCCCCAGGGTTTCCTCCTACGAGCAGTACTTC.

The gene calls are TRBV19 and TRBJ1-5; the match to TRBD1 covers 10 bases. Germline V CDR1 and CDR2: LNHDA, SQIVND (reference sequence). V was pared by 7 bases and J by 5 bases, with 5 bases of the junction left unmatched. This CDR3 has 14 residues. The CDR3 loop reads CASTRTGGYQPQHF. The DNA of the CDR3 is TGTGCCAGTACCCGGACAGGGGGGTATCAGCCCCAGCATTTT.